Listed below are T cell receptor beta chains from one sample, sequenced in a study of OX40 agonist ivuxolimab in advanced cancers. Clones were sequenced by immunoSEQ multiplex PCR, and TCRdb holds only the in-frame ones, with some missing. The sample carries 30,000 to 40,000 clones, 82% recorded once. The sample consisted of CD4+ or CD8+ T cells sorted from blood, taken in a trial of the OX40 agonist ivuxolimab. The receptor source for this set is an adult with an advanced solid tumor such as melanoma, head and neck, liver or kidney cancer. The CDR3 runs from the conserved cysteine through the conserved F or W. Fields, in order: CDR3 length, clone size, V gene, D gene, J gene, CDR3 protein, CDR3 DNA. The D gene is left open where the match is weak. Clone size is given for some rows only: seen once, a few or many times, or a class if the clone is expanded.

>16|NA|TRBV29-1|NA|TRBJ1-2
CSVLRQRSGFDYGYTF
TGCAGCGTCCTCAGGCAGAGGTCGGGTTTTGACTATGGCTACACCTTC
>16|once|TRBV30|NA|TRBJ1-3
CAWTPLGQDRGNTIYF
TGTGCCTGGACCCCCCTCGGGCAGGACCGTGGAAACACCATATATTTT
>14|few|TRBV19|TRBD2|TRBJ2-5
CASRKDRGGETQYF
TGTGCCAGTAGAAAGGATCGGGGAGGGGAGACCCAGTACTTC
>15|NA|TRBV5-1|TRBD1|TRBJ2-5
CASSKGTALQETQYF
TGCGCCAGCAGCAAAGGGACAGCTCTCCAAGAGACCCAGTACTTC
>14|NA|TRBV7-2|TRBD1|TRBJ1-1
CASSLAQGQAQAFF
TGTGCCAGCAGCTTAGCCCAGGGACAGGCTCAAGCTTTCTTT
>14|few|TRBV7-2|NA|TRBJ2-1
CASSLLDRYNEQFF
TGTGCCAGCAGCTTACTTGACCGCTACAATGAGCAGTTCTTC
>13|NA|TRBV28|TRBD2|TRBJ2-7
CASRLAGGPEQYF
TGTGCCAGCAGACTAGCGGGGGGCCCCGAGCAGTACTTC
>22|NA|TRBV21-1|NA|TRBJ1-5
CASSPKADPHSLLGNSNQPQHF
TGTGCCAGCAGCCCAAAAGCCGATCCTCATTCACTCCTCGGAAATAGCAATCAGCCCCAGCATTTT
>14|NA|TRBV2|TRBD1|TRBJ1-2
CASRGDSQNYGYTF
TGTGCCAGCAGGGGGGACAGCCAAAACTATGGCTACACCTTC
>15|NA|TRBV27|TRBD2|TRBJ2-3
CASSAGGASTDTQYF
TGTGCCAGCAGCGCCGGGGGGGCTAGCACAGATACGCAGTATTTT
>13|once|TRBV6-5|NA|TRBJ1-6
CASSVVNNSPLHF
TGTGCCAGCAGCGTGGTGAATAATTCACCCCTCCACTTT
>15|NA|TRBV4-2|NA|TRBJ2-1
CASSQVLGSYNEQFF
TGTGCCAGCAGCCAAGTTTTGGGATCCTACAATGAGCAGTTCTTC
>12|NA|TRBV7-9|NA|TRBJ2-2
CASSVGHGELFF
TGTGCCAGCAGCGTTGGACACGGGGAGCTGTTTTTT
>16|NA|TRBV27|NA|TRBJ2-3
CASSLSKGGGTDTQYF
TGTGCCAGCAGTTTATCGAAGGGAGGTGGCACAGATACGCAGTATTTT
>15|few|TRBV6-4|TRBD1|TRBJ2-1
CASSQDRGRIDEQFF
TGTGCCAGCAGTCAGGACAGGGGGCGCATCGATGAGCAGTTCTTC
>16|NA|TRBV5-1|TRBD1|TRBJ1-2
CASSLGVGGRGHGYTF
TGCGCCAGCAGCTTGGGAGTAGGGGGCAGGGGGCATGGCTACACCTTC
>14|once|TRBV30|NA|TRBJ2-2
CAWSRGVSTGELFF
TGTGCCTGGAGCAGGGGCGTCAGCACCGGGGAGCTGTTTTTT
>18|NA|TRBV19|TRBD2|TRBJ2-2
CASSITLVAGEGTGELFF
TGTGCCAGTAGTATTACCCTCGTAGCGGGAGAGGGTACCGGGGAGCTGTTTTTT
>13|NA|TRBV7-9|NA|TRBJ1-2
CASSHSGGYGYTF
TGTGCCAGCAGCCACAGCGGGGGCTATGGCTACACCTTC
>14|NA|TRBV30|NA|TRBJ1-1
CAWELGHTNTEAFF
TGTGCCTGGGAATTAGGCCACACGAACACTGAAGCTTTCTTT